This T cell receptor (beta chain) came from a study of T-cell memory formation after mild COVID-19. TCRdb reprocessed the 5' RACE reads via MiXCR and lists one record per CDR3 protein. The sample lists approximately 260,000 distinct CDR3 sequences; over 15% were seen once. The V end lost 1 base, the J end lost 8 bases, and 9 bases lay between the germline ends. Germline lookup yields CDR1 SGHRS and CDR2 YFSETQ. There are 13 residues in the CDR3. The receptor was derived from a man between 18 and 29 years old who had mild COVID-19 (a few samples of this study predate the infection). Cell type and time point are not known. Input material: PBMCs or a T cell subset sorted from them (not recorded which). This chain links TRBV5-1 with TRBJ2-2; D not resolved. CDR3 nucleotide sequence: TGCGCCAGCAGCTTGCTCGCAAGAGGGGAGCTGTTTTTT. Encoded protein: CASSLLARGELFF. The full variable domain, its missing parts supplied by reference TRBV5-1 and TRBJ2-2, is KAGVTQTPRYLIKTRGQQVTLSCSPISGHRSVSWYQQTPGQGLQFLFEYFSETQRNKGNFPGRFSGRQFSNSRSEMNVSTLELGDSALYLCASSLLARGELFFGEGSRLTVL.